These T cell receptor beta chains were read from a single sample in a study of CD4 T cells in relation to SARS-CoV-2 and coronaviruses. Produced via immunoSEQ multiplex PCR; TCRdb's table is partial and in-frame only. The profile covers some 11,000 clones, with 87% appearing a single time and over 2% taken by the ten largest. Sequenced input: naive CD4+ T cells from PBMCs. These receptors all come from an adult with COVID-19. CDR3s include the opening cysteine and the closing phenylalanine or tryptophan. Fields, in order: D gene, V gene, J gene, CDR3 protein. D genes are given only for firm matches.

TRBD1,TRBV6-5,TRBJ2-7,CASSYRDRGYEQYF
NA,TRBV2,TRBJ2-6,CASRAGLAVGGANVLTF
TRBD2,TRBV3-1/TRBV3-2,TRBJ2-5,CASSQDGSGGGETQYF
TRBD2,TRBV5-6,TRBJ2-2,CASSPPGLAVPGELFF
NA,TRBV9,TRBJ2-7,CASSVGDGRYGAVYEQYF
NA,TRBV28,TRBJ2-3,CASGGTDTQYF
TRBD2,TRBV7-2,TRBJ2-2,CASYLAGGLAGELFF
TRBD2,TRBV28,TRBJ2-7,CASSLPRGSEQYF
NA,TRBV5-1,TRBJ2-3,CASSLWGADTQYF
NA,TRBV6-6,TRBJ2-3,CASSYLGFGFTDTQYF
TRBD2,TRBV7-2,TRBJ2-3,CASSLGPRGGGATDTQYF
TRBD1,TRBV11-2,TRBJ2-5,CASSFAGGETQYF
NA,TRBV18,TRBJ2-1,CASSPPSISYNEQFF
NA,TRBV4-3,TRBJ2-1,CASSIRGLGEQFF
NA,TRBV15,TRBJ1-1,CATSRDLLQGGEAFF